This T cell receptor beta chain was sequenced for a study of identifying expanded T cells in peripheral blood (dated by TCRdb to the late 2010s). Turning to the overall study: Separate aliquots of the same genomic DNA pool were sequenced to produce technical replicates, and four replicates were compared in pairs.

Note on this clone: It lacks a known antigen. Base quality data are lacking; no much larger clone is found one base away.

Results the study describes overall, beyond this receptor: Across all healthy donors, variance in clone template counts between roughly two-week samples was found to increase significantly with total template count. The authors expected that over much longer intervals, such as months to years, biological variance in healthy repertoires might increase even further. The beta-binomial model significantly reduced the number of clones called differentially abundant and the false-positive rate across all healthy-donor time intervals. The binomial model flagged roughly 1.1 differentially abundant clones between technical replicates, compared with about 16 over approximately 2 weeks and 19 over about four weeks.

A distance of 6 bases separates the germline ends of V and J, which lose 3 bases and 1 base respectively. The CDR3 has 13 amino acids, counting the end cysteine and phenylalanine. Only CDR3 DNA is held: 39 bases, read in frame from base 1. For CDR1 and CDR2, the germline V gene lists SGHNT and YENEEA. TCRbeta CDR3 regions were profiled by bias-controlled multiplex PCR amplification of genomic DNA with the immunoSEQ Assay. Per the original workflow: To quantify the absolute abundance of each unique TCRbeta CDR3 region, the sequences were collapsed and filtered. Differential abundance was tested with a binomial (Fisher-equivalent) model and with a beta-binomial model adding time-dependent variance fitted from healthy donors. Clones with fewer than 5 combined templates were excluded, and clones with Benjamini-Hochberg FDR below 0.01 were called differentially abundant. Beta-binomial variance was modeled as a function of total template count across the two samples using the form v = (b*log(k)+a)^2. What TCRdb holds here is the immuneACCESS table cut down to in-frame rearrangements. Part of the clones is not present; checked against another copy, under half of the missing clones reflect an unresolved V gene, and the others are unexplained. D and trimming come from the DNA, and the V and J calls and clone size come from that table. The sample contains about 85,000 clones, approximately 89% of them found a single time. The top ten constitute approximately 2.8% of the sample.

During the collection period, no immune events, such as infections, were documented for the healthy donors. Blood repertoires from healthy donors were used as a training cohort for calibrating time-dependent variance in a beta-binomial model of differential abundance of T-cell clones. The training cohort comprised approximately 10 healthy donors, 3 female and 7 male. Donor ages ranged from roughly 29 to 64 years, with an average of around 43 years. Whole blood from each healthy donor was obtained from a commercial supplier and was collected at three time points roughly two weeks apart. For immunosequencing, genomic DNA was extracted from whole blood that had not been sorted.

Recombination linked TRBV11-3 to TRBJ2-5, with the identity of the D gene unclear. The sequencing input was blood. This receptor was identified in a person aged 18 to 75 in good health. The sequenced DNA: TGTGCCAGCAGCTTGGACGGCCAAGAGACCCAGTACTTC. Protein translation: CASSLDGQETQYF. With the portions outside the CDR3 filled from the reference TRBV11-3 and TRBJ2-5 genes, the complete variable region becomes EAGVVQSPRYKIIEKKQPVAFWCNPISGHNTLYWYLQNLGQGPELLIRYENEEAVDDSQLPKDRFSAERLKGVDSTLKIQPAELGDSAVYLCASSLDGQETQYFGPGTRLLVL.